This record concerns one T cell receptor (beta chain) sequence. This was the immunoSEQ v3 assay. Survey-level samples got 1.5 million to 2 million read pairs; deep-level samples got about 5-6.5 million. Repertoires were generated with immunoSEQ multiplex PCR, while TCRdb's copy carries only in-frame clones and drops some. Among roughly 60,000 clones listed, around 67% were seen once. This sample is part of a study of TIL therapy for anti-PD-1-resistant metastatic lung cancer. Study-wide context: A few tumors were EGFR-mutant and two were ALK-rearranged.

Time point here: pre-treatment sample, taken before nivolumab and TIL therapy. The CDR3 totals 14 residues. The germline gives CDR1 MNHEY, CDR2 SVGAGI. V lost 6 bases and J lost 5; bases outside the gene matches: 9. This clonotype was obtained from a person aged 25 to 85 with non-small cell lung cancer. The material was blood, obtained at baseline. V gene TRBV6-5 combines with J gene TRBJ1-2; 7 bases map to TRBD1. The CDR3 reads CASRPTGLGYGYTF. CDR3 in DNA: TGTGCCAGCAGGCCGACAGGGTTAGGTTATGGCTACACCTTC.